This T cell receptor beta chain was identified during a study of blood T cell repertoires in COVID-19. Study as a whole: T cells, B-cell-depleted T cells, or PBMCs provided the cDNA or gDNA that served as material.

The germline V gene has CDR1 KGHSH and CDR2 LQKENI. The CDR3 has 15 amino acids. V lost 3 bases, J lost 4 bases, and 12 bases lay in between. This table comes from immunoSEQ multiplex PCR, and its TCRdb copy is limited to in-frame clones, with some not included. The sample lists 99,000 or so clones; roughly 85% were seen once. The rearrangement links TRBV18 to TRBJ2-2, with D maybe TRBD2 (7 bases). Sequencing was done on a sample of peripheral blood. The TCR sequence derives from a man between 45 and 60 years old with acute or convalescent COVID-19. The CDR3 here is CASSPQGGGTGELFF. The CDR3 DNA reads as TGTGCCAGCTCACCCCAGGGAGGGGGCACCGGGGAGCTGTTTTTT.